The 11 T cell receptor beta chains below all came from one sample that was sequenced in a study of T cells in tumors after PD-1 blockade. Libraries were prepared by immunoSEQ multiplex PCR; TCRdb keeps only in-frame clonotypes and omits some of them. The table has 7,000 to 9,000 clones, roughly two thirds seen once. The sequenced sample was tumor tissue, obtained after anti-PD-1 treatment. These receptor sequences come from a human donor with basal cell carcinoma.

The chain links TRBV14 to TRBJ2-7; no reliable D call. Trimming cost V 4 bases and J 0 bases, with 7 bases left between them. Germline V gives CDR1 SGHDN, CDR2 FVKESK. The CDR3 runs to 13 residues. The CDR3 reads CASSLRYSYEQYF. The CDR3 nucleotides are TGTGCCAGCAGCCTAAGGTACTCCTACGAGCAGTACTTC.

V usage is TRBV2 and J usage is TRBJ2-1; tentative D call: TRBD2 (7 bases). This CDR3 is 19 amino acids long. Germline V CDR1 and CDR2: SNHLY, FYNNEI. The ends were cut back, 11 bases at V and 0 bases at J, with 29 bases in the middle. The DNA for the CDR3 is TGTGCCCGCTGTGATGGGGGGGCGGGGTTGGGGAGCTCCTACAATGAGCAGTTCTTC. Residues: CARCDGGAGLGSSYNEQFF.

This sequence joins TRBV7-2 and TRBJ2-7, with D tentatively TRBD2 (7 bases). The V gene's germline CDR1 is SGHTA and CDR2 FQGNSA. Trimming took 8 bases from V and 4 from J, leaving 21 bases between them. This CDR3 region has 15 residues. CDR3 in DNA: TGTGCCAGCCAGCAAGAAGGGGGGGCGTGGTACGAGCAGTACTTC. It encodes CASQQEGGAWYEQYF.

Here the CDR3 DNA reads TGTGCCATCAGTGAGTCGGAGGGGGCGGGGACCCAGTACTTC. Protein product: CAISESEGAGTQYF. The chain links TRBV10-3 to TRBJ2-5; D possibly corresponds to TRBD1 (7 bases). The CDR3 contains 14 residues. Trimming removed 0 bases from V and 7 bases from J, with 12 bases in between. Per germline, CDR1 ENHRY and CDR2 SYGVKD.

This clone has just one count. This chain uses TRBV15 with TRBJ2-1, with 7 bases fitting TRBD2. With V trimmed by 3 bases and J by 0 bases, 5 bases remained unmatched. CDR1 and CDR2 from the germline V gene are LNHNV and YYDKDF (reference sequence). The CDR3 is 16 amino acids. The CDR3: CATSSAGGSSYNEQFF. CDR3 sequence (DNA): TGTGCCACCAGCAGTGCCGGGGGGAGCTCCTACAATGAGCAGTTCTTC.

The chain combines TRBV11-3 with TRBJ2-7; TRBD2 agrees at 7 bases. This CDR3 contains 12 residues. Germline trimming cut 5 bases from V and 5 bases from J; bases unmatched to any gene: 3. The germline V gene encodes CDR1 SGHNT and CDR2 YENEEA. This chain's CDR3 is CASSQAGNEQYF. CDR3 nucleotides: TGTGCCAGCAGCCAAGCGGGAAACGAGCAGTACTTC. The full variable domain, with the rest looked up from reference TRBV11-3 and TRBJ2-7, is EAGVVQSPRYKIIEKKQPVAFWCNPISGHNTLYWYLQNLGQGPELLIRYENEEAVDDSQLPKDRFSAERLKGVDSTLKIQPAELGDSAVYLCASSQAGNEQYFGPGTRLTVT.

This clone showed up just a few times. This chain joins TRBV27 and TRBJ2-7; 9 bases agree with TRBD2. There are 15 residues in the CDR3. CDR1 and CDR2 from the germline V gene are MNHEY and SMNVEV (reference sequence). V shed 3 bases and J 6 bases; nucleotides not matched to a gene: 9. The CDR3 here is CASSFTSGQVGEQYF. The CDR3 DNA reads TGTGCCAGCAGTTTCACTAGCGGGCAGGTTGGCGAGCAGTACTTC.

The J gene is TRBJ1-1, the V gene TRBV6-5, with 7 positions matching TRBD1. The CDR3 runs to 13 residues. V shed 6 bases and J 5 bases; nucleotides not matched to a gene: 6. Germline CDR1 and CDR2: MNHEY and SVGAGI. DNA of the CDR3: TGTGCCAGCAGCCGCGACAGGGCTACTGAAGCTTTCTTT. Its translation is CASSRDRATEAFF.

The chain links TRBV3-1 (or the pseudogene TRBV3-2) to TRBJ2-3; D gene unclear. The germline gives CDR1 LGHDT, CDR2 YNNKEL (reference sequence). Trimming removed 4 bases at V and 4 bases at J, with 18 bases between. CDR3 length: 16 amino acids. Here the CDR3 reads CASSLLMDFEADTQYF. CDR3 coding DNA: TGTGCCAGCAGCCTACTGATGGATTTTGAAGCAGATACGCAGTATTTT.

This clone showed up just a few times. CDR3 DNA: TGTGCCAGCAGCTTGTGGGCTAGCGGGGGGCAAGAGACCCAGTACTTC. It yields the protein CASSLWASGGQETQYF. This chain joins TRBV5-6 and TRBJ2-5; 11 bases are shared with TRBD2. CDR3 size: 16 residues. V shed 1 base and J 2 bases; nucleotides not matched to a gene: 4. Germline assignment: CDR1 SGHDT and CDR2 YYEEEE. The variable domain in full, with the rest retrieved from reference TRBV5-6 and TRBJ2-5, is DAGVTQSPTHLIKTRGQQVTLRCSPKSGHDTVSWYQQALGQGPQFIFQYYEEEERQRGNFPDRFSGHQFPNYSSELNVNALLLGDSALYLCASSLWASGGQETQYFGPGTRLLVL.

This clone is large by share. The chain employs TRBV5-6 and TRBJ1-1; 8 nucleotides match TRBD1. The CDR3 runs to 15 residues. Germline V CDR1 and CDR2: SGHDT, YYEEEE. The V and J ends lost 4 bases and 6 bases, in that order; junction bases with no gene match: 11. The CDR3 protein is CASSLDRGVRAEAFF. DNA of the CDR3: TGTGCCAGCAGCCTAGACAGGGGTGTTAGAGCTGAAGCTTTCTTT. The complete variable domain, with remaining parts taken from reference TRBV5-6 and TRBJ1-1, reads DAGVTQSPTHLIKTRGQQVTLRCSPKSGHDTVSWYQQALGQGPQFIFQYYEEEERQRGNFPDRFSGHQFPNYSSELNVNALLLGDSALYLCASSLDRGVRAEAFFGQGTRLTVV.